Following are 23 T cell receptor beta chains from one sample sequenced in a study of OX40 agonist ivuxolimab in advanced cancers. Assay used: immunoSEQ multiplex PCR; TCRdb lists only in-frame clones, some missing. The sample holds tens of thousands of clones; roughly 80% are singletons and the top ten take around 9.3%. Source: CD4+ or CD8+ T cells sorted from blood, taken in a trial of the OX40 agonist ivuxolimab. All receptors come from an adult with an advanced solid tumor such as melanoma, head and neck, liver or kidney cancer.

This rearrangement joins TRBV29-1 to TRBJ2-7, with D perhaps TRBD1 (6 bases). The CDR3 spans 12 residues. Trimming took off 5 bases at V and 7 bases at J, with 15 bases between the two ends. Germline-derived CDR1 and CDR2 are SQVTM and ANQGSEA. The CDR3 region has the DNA TGCAGCGTTAGCGGACAGACATGGGAGCAGTACTTC. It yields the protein CSVSGQTWEQYF.

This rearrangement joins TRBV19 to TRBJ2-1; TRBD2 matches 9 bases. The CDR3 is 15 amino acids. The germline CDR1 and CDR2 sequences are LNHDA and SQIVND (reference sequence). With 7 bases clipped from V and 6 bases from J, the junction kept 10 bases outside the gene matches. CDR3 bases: TGTGCCAGTACGATAGGCGGGAGGGCCGGCAATGAGCAGTTCTTC. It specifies CASTIGGRAGNEQFF.

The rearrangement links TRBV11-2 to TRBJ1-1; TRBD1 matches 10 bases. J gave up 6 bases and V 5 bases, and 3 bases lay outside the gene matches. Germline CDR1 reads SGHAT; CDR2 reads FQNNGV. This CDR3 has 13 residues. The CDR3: CASSVDRGPEAFF. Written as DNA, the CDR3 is TGTGCCAGCAGCGTTGACAGGGGGCCTGAAGCTTTCTTT.

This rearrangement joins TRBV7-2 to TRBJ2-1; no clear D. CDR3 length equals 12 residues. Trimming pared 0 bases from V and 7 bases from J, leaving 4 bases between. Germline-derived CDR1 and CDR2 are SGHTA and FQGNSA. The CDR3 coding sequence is TGTGCCAGCAGCTTAGCGTGGAATGAGCAGTTCTTC. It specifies CASSLAWNEQFF.

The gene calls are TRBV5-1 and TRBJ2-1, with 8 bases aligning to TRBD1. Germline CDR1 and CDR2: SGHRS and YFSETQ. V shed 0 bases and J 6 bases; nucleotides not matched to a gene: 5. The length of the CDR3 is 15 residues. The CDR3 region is CASSLVSQGVNEQFF. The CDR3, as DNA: TGCGCCAGCAGCTTGGTGTCACAGGGGGTCAATGAGCAGTTCTTC.

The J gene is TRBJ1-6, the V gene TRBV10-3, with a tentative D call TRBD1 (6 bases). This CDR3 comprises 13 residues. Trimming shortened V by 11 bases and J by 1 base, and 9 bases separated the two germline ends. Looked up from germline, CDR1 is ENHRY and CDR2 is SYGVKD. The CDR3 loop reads CALQGSYNSPLHF. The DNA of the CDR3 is TGTGCCCTACAGGGTTCCTATAATTCACCCCTCCACTTT.

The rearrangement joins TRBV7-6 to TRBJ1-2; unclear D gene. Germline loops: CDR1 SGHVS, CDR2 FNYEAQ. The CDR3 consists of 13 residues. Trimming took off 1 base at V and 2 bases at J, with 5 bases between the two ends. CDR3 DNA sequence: TGTGCCAGCAGCTTAGACATAAACTATGGCTACACCTTC. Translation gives CASSLDINYGYTF. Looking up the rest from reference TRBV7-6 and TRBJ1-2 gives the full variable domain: GAGVSQSPRYKVTKRGQDVALRCDPISGHVSLYWYRQALGQGPEFLTYFNYEAQQDKSGLPNDRFSAERPEGSISTLTIQRTEQRDSAMYRCASSLDINYGYTFGSGTRLTVV.

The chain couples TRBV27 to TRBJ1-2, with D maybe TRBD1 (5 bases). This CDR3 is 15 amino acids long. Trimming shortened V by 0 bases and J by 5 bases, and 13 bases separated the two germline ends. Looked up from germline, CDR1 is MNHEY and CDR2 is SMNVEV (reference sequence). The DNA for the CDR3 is TGTGCCAGCAGTTTATCGGAGGGACTGCCTTATGGCTACACCTTC. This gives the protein CASSLSEGLPYGYTF.

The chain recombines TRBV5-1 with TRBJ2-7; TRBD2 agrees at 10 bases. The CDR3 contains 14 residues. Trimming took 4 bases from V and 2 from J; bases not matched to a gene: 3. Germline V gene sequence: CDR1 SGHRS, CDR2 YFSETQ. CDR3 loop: CASSRTSGAYEQYF. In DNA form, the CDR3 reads TGCGCCAGCAGCCGGACTAGCGGAGCCTACGAGCAGTACTTC.

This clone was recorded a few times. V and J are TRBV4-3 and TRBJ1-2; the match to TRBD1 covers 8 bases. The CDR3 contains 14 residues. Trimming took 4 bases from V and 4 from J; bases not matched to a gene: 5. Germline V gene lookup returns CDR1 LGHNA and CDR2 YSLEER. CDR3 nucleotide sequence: TGCGCCAGCAGCCCGGACAGGGCTGGCTATGGCTACACCTTC. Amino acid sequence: CASSPDRAGYGYTF.

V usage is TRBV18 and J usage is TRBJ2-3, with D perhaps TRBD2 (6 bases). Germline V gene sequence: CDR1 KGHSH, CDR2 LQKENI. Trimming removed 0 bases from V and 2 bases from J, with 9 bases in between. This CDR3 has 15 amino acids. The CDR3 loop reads CASSPPGRTTDTQYF. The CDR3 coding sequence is TGTGCCAGCTCACCACCGGGGAGGACCACAGATACGCAGTATTTT.

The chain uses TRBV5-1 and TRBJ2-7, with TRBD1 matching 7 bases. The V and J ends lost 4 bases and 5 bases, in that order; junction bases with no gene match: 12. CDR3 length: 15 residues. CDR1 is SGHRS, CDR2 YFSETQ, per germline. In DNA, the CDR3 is TGCGCCAGCAGCCGGTTAGGACAGGCATACCACGAGCAGTACTTC. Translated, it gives CASSRLGQAYHEQYF.

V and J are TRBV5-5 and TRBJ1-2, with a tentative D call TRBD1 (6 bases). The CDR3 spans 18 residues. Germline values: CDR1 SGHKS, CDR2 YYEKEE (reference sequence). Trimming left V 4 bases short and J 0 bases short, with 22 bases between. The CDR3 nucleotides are TGTGCCAGCAGCCCCCTGTCGGGGGGCCTCGGAGCTAACTATGGCTACACCTTC. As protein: CASSPLSGGLGANYGYTF. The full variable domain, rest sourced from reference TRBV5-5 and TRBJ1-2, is DAGVTQSPTHLIKTRGQQVTLRCSPISGHKSVSWYQQVLGQGPQFIFQYYEKEERGRGNFPDRFSARQFPNYSSELNVNALLLGDSALYLCASSPLSGGLGANYGYTFGSGTRLTVV.

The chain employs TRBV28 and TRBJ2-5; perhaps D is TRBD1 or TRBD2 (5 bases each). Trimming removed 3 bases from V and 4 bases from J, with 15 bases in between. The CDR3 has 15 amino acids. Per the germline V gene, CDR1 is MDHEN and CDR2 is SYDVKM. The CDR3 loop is CASSFPGTIGETQYF. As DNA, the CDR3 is TGTGCCAGCAGTTTCCCCGGGACGATCGGAGAGACCCAGTACTTC.

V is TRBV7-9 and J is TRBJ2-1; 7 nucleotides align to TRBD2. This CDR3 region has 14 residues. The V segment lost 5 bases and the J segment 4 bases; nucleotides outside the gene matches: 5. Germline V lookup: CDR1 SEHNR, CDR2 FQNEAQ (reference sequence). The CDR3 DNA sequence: TGTGCCAGCAGCGAGAGCGGGATTTACAATGAGCAGTTCTTC. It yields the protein CASSESGIYNEQFF.

CDR3 DNA: TGTGCCAGTAGCCCGGGACTAGCGATTAAGTCCGATCGGGAGCAGTACTTC. Amino acid sequence: CASSPGLAIKSDREQYF. The chain has TRBV19 and TRBJ2-7; TRBD2 aligns across 10 bases. Germline V gives CDR1 LNHDA, CDR2 SQIVND (reference sequence). The CDR3 covers 17 residues. Trimming took 6 bases from V and 7 from J; bases not matched to a gene: 18.

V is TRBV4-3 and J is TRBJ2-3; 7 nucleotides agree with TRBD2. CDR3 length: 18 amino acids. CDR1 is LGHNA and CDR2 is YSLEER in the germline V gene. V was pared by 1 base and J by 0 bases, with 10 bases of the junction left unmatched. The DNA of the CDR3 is TGCGCCAGCAGCCAAGGCCCTCTTAGCGGGTCTAGCACAGATACGCAGTATTTT. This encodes CASSQGPLSGSSTDTQYF.

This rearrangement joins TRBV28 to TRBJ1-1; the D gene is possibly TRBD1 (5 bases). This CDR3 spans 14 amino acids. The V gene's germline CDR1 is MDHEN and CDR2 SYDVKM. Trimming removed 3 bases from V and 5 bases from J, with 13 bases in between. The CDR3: CASSLPGWRTEAFF. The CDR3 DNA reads TGTGCCAGCAGTTTGCCAGGGTGGCGGACTGAAGCTTTCTTT.

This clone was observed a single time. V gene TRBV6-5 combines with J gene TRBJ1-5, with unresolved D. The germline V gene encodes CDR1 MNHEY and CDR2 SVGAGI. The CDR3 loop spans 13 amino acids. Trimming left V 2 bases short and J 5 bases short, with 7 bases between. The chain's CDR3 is CASSYTADQPQHF. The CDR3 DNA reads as TGTGCCAGCAGTTACACTGCTGATCAGCCCCAGCATTTT.

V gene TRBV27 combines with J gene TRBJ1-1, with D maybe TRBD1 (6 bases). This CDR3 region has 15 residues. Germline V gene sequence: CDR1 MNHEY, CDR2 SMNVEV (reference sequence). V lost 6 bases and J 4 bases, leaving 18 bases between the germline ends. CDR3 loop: CASRPSAYRATEAFF. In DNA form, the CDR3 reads TGTGCCAGCAGGCCAAGCGCTTACAGGGCCACTGAAGCTTTCTTT.

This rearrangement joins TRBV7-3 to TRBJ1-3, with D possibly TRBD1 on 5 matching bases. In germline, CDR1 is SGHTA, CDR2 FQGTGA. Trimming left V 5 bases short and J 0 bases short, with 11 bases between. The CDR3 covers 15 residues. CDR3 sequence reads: CASSAGPSSGNTIYF. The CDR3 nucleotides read TGTGCCAGCAGCGCGGGACCGAGCTCTGGAAACACCATATATTTT.

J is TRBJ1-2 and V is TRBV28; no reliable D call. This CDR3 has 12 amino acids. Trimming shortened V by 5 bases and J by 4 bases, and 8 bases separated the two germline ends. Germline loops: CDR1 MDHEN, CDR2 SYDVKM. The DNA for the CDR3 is TGTGCCAGCAGTACGAGGGTCTATGGCTACACCTTC. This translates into CASSTRVYGYTF.

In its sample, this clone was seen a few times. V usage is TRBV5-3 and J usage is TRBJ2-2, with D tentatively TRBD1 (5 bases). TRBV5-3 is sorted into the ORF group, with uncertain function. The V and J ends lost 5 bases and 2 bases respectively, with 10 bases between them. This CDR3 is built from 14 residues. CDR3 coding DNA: TGTGCCAGAAGAGCAGGGTGTAACACCGGGGAGCTGTTTTTT. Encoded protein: CARRAGCNTGELFF.